A selection of T cell receptor beta chains follows, all from one sample in a study of Graves' ophthalmopathy and Graves' hyperthyroidism. One entry per CDR3 protein results from TCRdb running MiXCR on the multiplex PCR reads. Here the sample spans 650,000 to 800,000 distinct CDR3 sequences, more than 40% being singletons. Sample: peripheral blood. The origin of the receptors is an adult man with Graves' ophthalmopathy. The CDR3 runs from the conserved cysteine through the conserved F or W. A D gene is named only where the DNA matches it firmly. Expanded clones are given a class, and other clones once, few, many or no size at all.

j_gene: TRBJ2-7
abundance: many
d_gene: TRBD1
v_gene: TRBV14
CDR3aa: CASSPLDRSYEQYF
CDR3nt: TGTGCCAGCAGCCCACTGGACAGGAGCTACGAGCAGTACTTC

j_gene: TRBJ2-7
abundance: many
d_gene: NA
v_gene: TRBV19
CDR3aa: CASSIMGYEQYF
CDR3nt: TGTGCCAGTAGTATAATGGGGTACGAGCAGTACTTC

j_gene: TRBJ2-7
abundance: few
d_gene: TRBD1
v_gene: TRBV3-1
CDR3aa: CASSHLPGQRTYEQYF
CDR3nt: TGTGCCAGCAGCCACCTTCCGGGACAGAGGACCTACGAGCAGTACTTC

j_gene: TRBJ2-7
abundance: NA
d_gene: TRBD2
v_gene: TRBV11-2
CDR3aa: CASSLYGGGKYEQYF
CDR3nt: TGTGCCAGCAGCTTATATGGCGGGGGGAAATACGAGCAGTACTTC

j_gene: TRBJ1-6
abundance: many
d_gene: NA
v_gene: TRBV10-3
CDR3aa: CASGGSEQPRIHF
CDR3nt: TGTGCCAGCGGTGGGTCAGAGCAGCCCCGGATTCACTTT

j_gene: TRBJ2-7
abundance: many
d_gene: NA
v_gene: TRBV7-2
CDR3aa: CASSPRRGNEQYF
CDR3nt: TGTGCCAGCAGCCCCCGCCGGGGGAACGAGCAGTACTTC

j_gene: TRBJ2-2
abundance: NA
d_gene: NA
v_gene: TRBV2
CDR3aa: CASSQSLGTTNTGELFF
CDR3nt: TGTGCCAGCAGCCAGTCACTGGGGACAACCAACACCGGGGAGCTGTTTTTT

j_gene: TRBJ2-5
abundance: few
d_gene: NA
v_gene: TRBV5-1
CDR3aa: CASSLGRDITETQYF
CDR3nt: TGCGCCAGCAGCTTGGGGCGGGACATTACGGAGACCCAGTACTTC

j_gene: TRBJ1-5
abundance: few
d_gene: TRBD1
v_gene: TRBV7-2
CDR3aa: CASSLGVDRVDQPQHF
CDR3nt: TGTGCCAGCAGCTTGGGGGTCGACAGGGTCGATCAGCCCCAGCATTTT

j_gene: TRBJ2-2
abundance: NA
d_gene: NA
v_gene: TRBV25-1
CDR3aa: CAWSEDPGELFF
CDR3nt: TGTGCCTGGAGTGAGGACCCCGGGGAGCTGTTTTTT

j_gene: TRBJ2-6
abundance: many
d_gene: NA
v_gene: TRBV5-8
CDR3aa: CASSPSPHASSGANVLTF
CDR3nt: TGTGCCAGCAGCCCTTCTCCCCACGCAAGCTCTGGGGCCAACGTCCTGACTTTC

j_gene: TRBJ1-2
abundance: NA
d_gene: NA
v_gene: TRBV29-1
CDR3aa: CSVKGSDGYTF
CDR3nt: TGCAGCGTTAAGGGCTCCGATGGCTACACCTTC

j_gene: TRBJ2-7
abundance: many
d_gene: TRBD1
v_gene: TRBV5-1
CDR3aa: CASSRMRGQGAYEQYF
CDR3nt: TGCGCCAGCAGTCGGATGCGTGGGCAGGGGGCCTACGAGCAGTACTTC

j_gene: TRBJ2-5
abundance: NA
d_gene: TRBD2
v_gene: TRBV19
CDR3aa: CAWSRSGGGQETQYF
CDR3nt: TGTGCCTGGAGTAGGAGCGGGGGTGGGCAAGAGACCCAGTACTTC

j_gene: TRBJ1-3
abundance: few
d_gene: TRBD1
v_gene: TRBV7-9
CDR3aa: CASSGGDRGSGNTIYF
CDR3nt: TGTGCCAGCAGCGGGGGGGACAGGGGCTCTGGAAACACCATATATTTT

j_gene: TRBJ1-5
abundance: few
d_gene: NA
v_gene: TRBV10-3
CDR3aa: CASSYSPGLGSNQPQHF
CDR3nt: TGTGCCAGCAGTTACTCGCCCGGGCTCGGTAGCAATCAGCCCCAGCATTTT

j_gene: TRBJ2-2
abundance: many
d_gene: NA
v_gene: TRBV7-9
CDR3aa: CASSPRVWGELFF
CDR3nt: TGTGCCAGCAGCCCAAGGGTGTGGGGGGAGCTGTTTTTT

j_gene: TRBJ1-5
abundance: few
d_gene: TRBD1
v_gene: TRBV12-5
CDR3aa: CASVRTGQNQPQHF
CDR3nt: TGTGCTAGTGTGAGGACAGGGCAAAATCAGCCCCAGCATTTT

j_gene: TRBJ2-2
abundance: NA
d_gene: NA
v_gene: TRBV7-9
CDR3aa: CASRSGPGTENTGELFF
CDR3nt: TGTGCCAGCAGATCTGGCCCCGGGACGGAGAACACCGGGGAGCTGTTTTTT

j_gene: TRBJ2-2
abundance: NA
d_gene: NA
v_gene: TRBV20-1
CDR3aa: CSASRTLSEELFF
CDR3nt: TGCAGTGCTAGTAGGACTCTCTCCGAGGAGCTGTTTTTT

j_gene: TRBJ2-6
abundance: NA
d_gene: TRBD1
v_gene: TRBV4-1
CDR3aa: CASSHKLRGPGANVLTF
CDR3nt: TGCGCCAGCAGCCACAAACTCAGGGGGCCTGGGGCCAACGTCCTGACTTTC

j_gene: TRBJ2-6
abundance: many
d_gene: TRBD2
v_gene: TRBV9
CDR3aa: CASSSHGGGSGANVLTF
CDR3nt: TGTGCCAGCAGCTCACACGGGGGGGGCTCTGGGGCCAACGTCCTGACTTTC

j_gene: TRBJ1-1
abundance: NA
d_gene: TRBD1
v_gene: TRBV25-1
CDR3aa: CASVQGDTEAFF
CDR3nt: TGTGCCAGCGTACAGGGGGACACTGAAGCTTTCTTT

j_gene: TRBJ2-5
abundance: few
d_gene: NA
v_gene: TRBV2
CDR3aa: CASSLIDGLGETQYF
CDR3nt: TGTGCCAGCAGTCTCATCGACGGTCTAGGTGAGACCCAGTACTTC

j_gene: TRBJ1-4
abundance: NA
d_gene: NA
v_gene: TRBV25-1
CDR3aa: CASSDSGTVHEKLFF
CDR3nt: TGTGCCAGCAGTGACTCCGGGACGGTTCATGAAAAACTGTTTTTT

j_gene: TRBJ1-1
abundance: few
d_gene: NA
v_gene: TRBV27
CDR3aa: CASSLEFGNTEAFF
CDR3nt: TGTGCCAGCAGTTTGGAATTCGGGAACACTGAAGCTTTCTTT